This T cell receptor (beta chain) was captured by sequencing in a study of blood T cell repertoires in COVID-19. Overall study context: Sites in the United States, Italy and Spain provided acute and convalescent COVID-19 samples. The cDNA or gDNA used as material had been derived from T cells, B-cell-depleted T cells, or PBMCs.

Methods used by the authors: Amplifying reference gene primers gave estimates of nucleated cell counts. TCRdb's table, derived via immunoSEQ multiplex PCR, lists solely in-frame clones and lacks some. V, J and clone size were drawn from that table, and D and trimming were deduced from the DNA. The sample lists approximately 160,000 clones; approximately 83% were seen once. CDR3 length equals 14 residues. The V and J ends lost 8 bases and 4 bases, in that order; junction bases with no gene match: 11. Germline lookup yields CDR1 MDHEN and CDR2 SYDVKM. The sample comprised peripheral blood. V usage is TRBV28 and J usage is TRBJ2-7, with 7 bases identical to TRBD2. This clonotype was sampled from a man in his 70s who had recovered from COVID-19. Here the CDR3 DNA reads TGTGCCAGCTCCCCCGGGACTACGCGGTACGAGCAGTACTTC. It translates to CASSPGTTRYEQYF. Drawing the rest from reference TRBV28 and TRBJ2-7, the complete variable domain is DVKVTQSSRYLVKRTGEKVFLECVQDMDHENMFWYRQDPGLGLRLIYFSYDVKMKEKGDIPEGYSVSREKKERFSLILESASTNQTSMYLCASSPGTTRYEQYFGPGTRLTVT.